This section outlines one T cell receptor (beta chain) sequence together with its context. Its antigen is not identified. The CDR3 loop spans 14 amino acids. With 0 bases clipped from V and 2 bases from J, the junction kept 3 bases outside the gene matches. Germline lookup yields CDR1 GTSNPN and CDR2 SVGIG (reference sequence). Primers: 60 Vbeta forward and 13 Jbeta reverse. Data came from immunoSEQ multiplex PCR; TCRdb stores just in-frame clones and leaves some out. The data hold 75,000 or so clones, with about 74% observed a single time. This entry belongs to a study of cytomegalovirus exposure and HLA in healthy donors. Broader study findings: An analysis that was carried out later associated approximately 17,000 TCR beta sequences with HLA alleles at 0.05 false discovery rate.

This receptor was obtained from a woman younger than 45 in good health and CMV-seropositive. The V gene is TRBV30, the J gene TRBJ2-7; 8 bases fit TRBD1. Material for sequencing was PBMCs. For the CDR3, the DNA is TGTGCCTGGAGTGTATTACAGGGGGCCTACGAGCAGTACTTC. The encoded protein is CAWSVLQGAYEQYF.